The entry that follows covers one T cell receptor (beta chain) sequence. Its antigen specificity is not known. Base qualities are not provided; no much larger clone lies one nucleotide away. This entry comes from a study of cytomegalovirus exposure and HLA in healthy donors listed by TCRdb under 2017. The study in broad terms: According to an earlier analysis of 587 of the donors, 150 million to 200 million T cells yielded some 110 million unique TCR beta sequences and around 300 Gb of sequence data. About 300 gigabases of sequencing data and around 85 million unique TCR sequences made up an early release that covered under 750 HLA-typed donors. The genetic ancestry cluster associated with self-reported Caucasian donors included 70% to 85% of the 300 to 450 genotyped donors. The aim of the study was to test whether cataloging public T cell receptors could identify signatures of past pathogen exposure. The study profiled the T cell repertoires of fewer than 850 subjects by immunosequencing and related them to cytomegalovirus serostatus. Besides the first cohort of some 670 subjects, a separate validation cohort made up of roughly 130 different subjects was used. To predict cytomegalovirus infection status, the study brought together high-throughput TCR immunosequencing, statistical association of individual TCRs with disease status, and machine learning. In a later analysis, previously published TCR beta repertoires from 670 or so donors were re-analyzed and high-resolution HLA genotyping was added so that TCR occurrence patterns could be studied. Rather than drawing on any new phenotypic data, the later analysis identified candidate immune exposures from TCR beta sequences and the way those sequences occurred across donors. In an earlier analysis of about 590 of the donors, high-throughput TCR beta sequencing was used to judge whether each TCR beta V gene segment behaved as functional or pseudogenic. Donor age, sex, ethnicity and CMV serostatus were compiled alongside the repertoire data. A later genetic analysis used genome-wide SNP genotypes for 398 of the 666 donors, treating that subset as a discovery cohort. All discovery cohort repertoires had been generated using a single sequencing platform. Class I and class II HLA loci were covered by the typing at four-digit resolution. Typing coverage varied by locus: roughly 629-630 donors for A, B, C, DRB1 and DQB1; approximately 500 for DQA1; about 590 for DPA1; around 450 for DPB1. Roughly 5 DR-DQ haplotypes were treated as single units for association and clustering because of strong linkage in the cohort. Among under 450 genotyped donors of the cohort, an average of approximately 240,000 unique TCR beta nucleotide sequences were sequenced per donor, roughly 20% of them non-productive. The study at large found these results: Correlated functional status among segregating V segments might reflect linkage disequilibrium, but an unknown experimental factor could not be ruled out. Most TCR sequences were seen in very few donors, while some public TCRs were found in many individuals. Assigning TCR associations to individual alleles was difficult when HLA alleles, especially DR and DQ, strongly co-occurred. Most CMV-associated TCR beta chains appeared to be HLA-restricted in a later analysis, and the HLA associations seemed to be driven largely by CMV exposure. Compared with equally common non-associated chains, HLA-associated TCR beta chains in a later analysis were more clonally expanded and had lower generation probabilities. Compared with the 666-donor mean, donors in an Asian-associated ancestry cluster had fewer N-insertions in productive TCRs, according to a later genetic analysis. The authors suggested that the approach could potentially be generalized to other disease states and immunological phenotypes. A later analysis reported that several top co-occurrence clusters appeared linked to parvovirus B19, influenza, CMV and Epstein-Barr virus. Because HLA typing was missing for some donors at each locus, association tests included only the typed subset. The cohort was sequenced for TCR beta chains only, and without alpha or paired-chain data the features that could be detected were limited. The earlier analysis of nearly 600 of the donors excluded some 15 rarely observed V segments, including chromosome 9 orphons, because counts were too low. Specific HLA alleles were associated with some 15,000 TCR beta sequences at a false discovery rate of 0.05 in a later analysis. In vitro tests confirmed that a few of the cytomegalovirus-associated TCR beta chains recognize cytomegalovirus antigens. The classifier was reported to diagnose cytomegalovirus status with high specificity and sensitivity in both the original cohort and the validation cohort. The 87-base-pair reads could not distinguish some IMGT-functional V segments, including TRBV6-2 and TRBV6-3, so those segments were excluded. For the cohort, immune exposure information was limited to CMV serostatus. The sequencing pipeline was judged likely to have produced a cluster of highly shared sequence variants as a technical artifact. A further reported finding was that TCR beta sequences accurately predicted the HLA-A and HLA-B alleles for most subjects in the first cohort. According to a later analysis, TCR association rates differed among HLA loci, with DRB1 alleles showing the most associated TCRs and HLA-C alleles showing the fewest. An association between a missense DCLRE1C variant and V-gene and J-gene trimming of TCR beta chains was found in a later genetic analysis and replicated in an independent cohort. The study gave a list of roughly 150 TCR beta chains associated with cytomegalovirus. Roughly uniform sequencing depth across donors was assumed in presence/absence analyses, although this assumption may not hold. In an earlier analysis of fewer than 700 of the donors, most TCR beta V segments appeared in productive rearrangements about 87% or about 30% of the time, broadly matching IMGT annotations.

The cohort consisted of approximately 690 healthy bone marrow donors. At the time of sampling, every cohort member was nominally healthy, though immune exposures that went unrecorded were likely present. The donor tested CMV seronegative, placing the donor among the 350 to 400 seronegative members of the cohort. A peripheral blood sample was collected from each donor, and TCR beta sequencing was performed on peripheral blood mononuclear cells. Genomic DNA extraction from the blood cell samples was performed with the Qiagen DNeasy Blood Extraction Kit. Deletion took 3 bases off V and 2 bases off J, with a span of 12 bases between the germline ends. CDR1 and CDR2 were assigned from the germline V gene as KGHSH and LQKENI. The CDR3 covers 15 residues, taking in both the cysteine and the phenylalanine. Of the read, only the CDR3 DNA is kept; its 45 bases are in frame from base 1. Library method: the immunoSEQ multiplex PCR assay. For the multiplex PCR, a mixture combining 60 forward primers for TCR Vbeta segments and 13 reverse primers for TCR Jbeta segments was used. Amplification of the CDR3 region of rearranged TCR beta genes was performed with a multiplex PCR assay on genomic DNA. On the Illumina HiSeq System, the amplified TCR beta libraries were sequenced as 87-base-pair reads. Concerning the study's data processing: Across the roughly 640 repertoires, a later analysis counted tens of millions of unique TCR beta chains, roughly 11 million of which were shared by at least two donors. A nearest-neighbor algorithm error-corrected the raw reads and collapsed the reads into unique sequences, merging closely related sequences to remove PCR and sequencing errors. To assign V, D and J gene segments, CDR3 sequences were aligned to IMGT reference sequences. For a sequence to be retained, at least a six-nucleotide match to both a V gene segment and a J gene segment was required. A rearrangement was called productive if the CDR3 had no stop codons and remained in frame with V and J, and every other rearrangement was called non-productive. CDR3 was defined according to IMGT convention as the region running from the second conserved V-encoded cysteine to the conserved J-encoded phenylalanine. Sequences without an unambiguous match to a single V gene segment were excluded from the earlier analysis of approximately 600 of the donors. An earlier analysis of fewer than 650 of the donors classified V segments as functional when productive rearrangements were above 56.7% and as segregating when the standard deviation between donors was above 5%. To diagnose cytomegalovirus status from the catalog of TCR beta chain sequences, a statistical classification framework was built. V and J gene assignment, in a later analysis, came from comparing TCR nucleotide sequences with IMGT/GENE-DB human TR gene sequences. A later analysis assigned CDR3 sequences and most-parsimonious VDJ recombination scenarios with the TCRdist pipeline. In a later analysis, each TCR beta chain was defined by its CDR3 amino acid sequence together with its V-gene family, and reads lacking a unique V-gene family were excluded. As a way to deal with suspected cross-contamination and a sequencing artifact, a later analysis dropped 592 nucleotide sequences that were highly shared and had low generation probability. A later analysis calculated a clonal expansion index for each public chain from normalized within-repertoire ranks of inferred template counts. Generation probabilities in a later analysis came from a VDJ recombination model fitted to out-of-frame rearrangements, and those results were checked against IGoR. Hypergeometric tests were used in a later analysis to score TCR-TCR, TCR-HLA and TCR-CMV co-occurrence, with a repertoire-size bias correction applied to the TCR pairs. To estimate false discovery rates, a later analysis permuted the HLA or CMV assignments 20 times. A later analysis grouped co-occurring TCRs with DBSCAN, adding TCRdist sequence similarity when clustering within HLA-allele-positive subsets. Co-occurrence clustering excluded repertoires with fewer than 30,000 or more than 120,000 public chains, plus five with anomalous nucleotide sharing. TCRdb provides this immuneACCESS table in a form limited to in-frame rearrangements. Some clones are lacking; in checked studies, under half of them reflect an unresolved V gene, and why the rest are absent is not known. That table supplies the V and J calls and clone size; D and trimming were determined from the DNA. The sample yields about 160,000 clones; less than 80% were counted once. Of the sample, more than 3.5% is held by the ten largest clones.

This receptor was obtained from a man aged 40-49 years in good health and CMV-seronegative. The chain joins TRBV18 to TRBJ2-3; a tentative D call is TRBD2 (5 bases match). The sample taken for sequencing was PBMCs. Here is the DNA: TGTGCCAGCTCACCGTACGGGGTGGTCACAGATACGCAGTATTTT. The resulting protein is CASSPYGVVTDTQYF.